This TCR beta chain comes out of a study of graft-versus-host responses after intestinal transplantation. Method: immunoSEQ multiplex PCR; TCRdb's copy keeps in-frame clones and lacks some. The repertoire holds around 77,000 clones, with approximately 94% as singletons. CDR1 SGHTA and CDR2 FQGTGA come from the germline V gene. V lost 4 bases to trimming and J lost 5 bases; unmatched junction nucleotides: 1. This CDR3 comprises 15 residues. Points on this clone: Antigen specificity is unknown.

Here the sequenced sample was unstimulated CD8+ T cells sorted from spleen or lymph node cells, taken before intestinal transplant. V and J are TRBV7-3 and TRBJ2-2, with 13 positions matching TRBD2. The TCR originated in a human donor who received an intestinal transplant. The DNA for the CDR3 is TGTGCCAGCAGCTGGGGACTAGCGGGGACCGGGGAGCTGTTTTTT. Protein sequence: CASSWGLAGTGELFF.